A single sample is the source of the 6 T cell receptor beta chains below, sequenced in a study of vaccination effects on CD4 cells after COVID-19. For these TCRs, the target antigens are not known. Antigen-specific CD4+ T cells were expanded with viral peptide pools in the ViraFEST assay before sequencing. Following 10 days of culture, CD4+ T cells were isolated. Each vaccine recipient was nucleocapsid antibody negative and had no prior SARS-CoV-2 infection. This table comes from immunoSEQ multiplex PCR, and its TCRdb copy is limited to in-frame clones, with some not included. The repertoire holds 55,000 to 80,000 clones, with about four fifths as singletons. The starting material was CD4+ T cells from PBMCs cultured with SARS-CoV-2 spike peptides, obtained before COVID-19 vaccination. The receptors derive from a human donor who received a COVID-19 vaccine.

The chain combines TRBV5-1 with TRBJ1-1; the match to TRBD1 covers 11 bases. The CDR3 consists of 14 residues. Germline CDR1 and CDR2: SGHRS and YFSETQ. V trimming: 6 bases; J trimming: 5 bases; junction bases outside the gene matches: 6. The CDR3 DNA sequence: TGCGCCAGCACCCTGGGGACAGGGGGTACTGAAGCTTTCTTT. Protein: CASTLGTGGTEAFF.

This chain uses TRBV30 with TRBJ1-1, with D unclear. The CDR3 totals 14 residues. Germline CDR1 GTSNPN, CDR2 SVGIG (reference sequence). V lost 0 bases and J lost 1, with 9 bases in between. CDR3 sequence reads: CAWSVGRGNTEAFF. The DNA for the CDR3 is TGTGCCTGGAGTGTTGGACGGGGGAACACTGAAGCTTTCTTT.

The chain carries TRBV27 and TRBJ2-3; D unresolved. Trimming removed 1 base at V and 2 bases at J, with 7 bases between. This CDR3 is built from 14 residues. The V gene's germline CDR1 is MNHEY and CDR2 SMNVEV (reference sequence). The chain's CDR3 is CASSLFSYTDTQYF. The CDR3 DNA reads as TGTGCCAGCAGTTTATTCAGTTACACAGATACGCAGTATTTT.

V is TRBV3-1 (or the pseudogene TRBV3-2) and J is TRBJ2-2; 8 nucleotides align to TRBD2. The CDR3 is made up of 15 amino acids. In germline, CDR1 is LGHDT, CDR2 YNNKEL (reference sequence). The V and J ends lost 3 bases and 4 bases, in that order; junction bases with no gene match: 4. CDR3 sequence (DNA): TGTGCCAGCAGCCAGGGTGGGACTAGCACCGGGGAGCTGTTTTTT. Translating gives CASSQGGTSTGELFF.

In this sample, this clone turned up once. The chain carries TRBV2 and TRBJ2-3, with D perhaps given as TRBD1 or TRBD2 (6 bases each). The V and J ends lost 7 bases and 6 bases respectively, with 11 bases between them. The CDR3 is made up of 12 amino acids. Germline values: CDR1 SNHLY, CDR2 FYNNEI. The CDR3 DNA reads as TGTGCCAGCACCCTGGGGGGCGATACGCAGTATTTT. Translation gives CASTLGGDTQYF.

This clone showed up just a few times. V usage is TRBV7-8 and J usage is TRBJ1-6; 8 positions match TRBD1. V was clipped by 6 bases and J by 9 bases; unmatched bases: 10. From germline, CDR1 is SGHVS and CDR2 FQNEAQ. The CDR3 contains 15 residues. The chain's CDR3 is CASRLNQGASSPLHF. In DNA form, the CDR3 reads TGTGCCAGCAGACTTAACCAGGGGGCATCTTCACCCCTCCACTTT.